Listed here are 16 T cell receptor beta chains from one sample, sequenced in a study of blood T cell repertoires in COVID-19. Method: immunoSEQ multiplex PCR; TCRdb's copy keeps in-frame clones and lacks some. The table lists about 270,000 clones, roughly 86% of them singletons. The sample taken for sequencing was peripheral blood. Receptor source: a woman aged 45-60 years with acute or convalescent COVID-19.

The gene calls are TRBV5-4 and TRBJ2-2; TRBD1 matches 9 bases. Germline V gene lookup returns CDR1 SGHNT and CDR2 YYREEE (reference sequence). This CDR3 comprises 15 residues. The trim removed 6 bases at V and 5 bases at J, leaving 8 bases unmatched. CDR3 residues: CASMTGTGLTGELFF. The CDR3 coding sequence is TGTGCCAGCATGACCGGGACAGGGTTGACCGGGGAGCTGTTTTTT. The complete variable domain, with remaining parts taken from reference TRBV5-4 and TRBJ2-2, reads ETGVTQSPTHLIKTRGQQVTLRCSSQSGHNTVSWYQQALGQGPQFIFQYYREEENGRGNFPPRFSGLQFPNYSSELNVNALELDDSALYLCASMTGTGLTGELFFGEGSRLTVL.

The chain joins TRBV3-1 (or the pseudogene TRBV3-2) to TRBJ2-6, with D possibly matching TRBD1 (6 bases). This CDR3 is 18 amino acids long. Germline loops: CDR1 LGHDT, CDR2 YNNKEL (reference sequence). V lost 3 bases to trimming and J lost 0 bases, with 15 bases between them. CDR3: CASSHRWGRSSGANVLTF. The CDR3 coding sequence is TGTGCCAGCAGCCACCGGTGGGGGCGGAGCTCTGGGGCCAACGTCCTGACTTTC.

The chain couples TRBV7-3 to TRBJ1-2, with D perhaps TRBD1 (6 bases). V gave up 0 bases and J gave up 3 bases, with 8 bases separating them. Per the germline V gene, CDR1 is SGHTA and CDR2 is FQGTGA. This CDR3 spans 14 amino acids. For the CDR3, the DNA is TGTGCCAGCAGCTTAACTTCAGGGGACTATGGCTACACCTTC. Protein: CASSLTSGDYGYTF. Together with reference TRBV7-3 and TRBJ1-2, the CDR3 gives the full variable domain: GAGVSQTPSNKVTEKGKYVELRCDPISGHTALYWYRQSLGQGPEFLIYFQGTGAADDSGLPNDRFFAVRPEGSVSTLKIQRTERGDSAVYLCASSLTSGDYGYTFGSGTRLTVV.

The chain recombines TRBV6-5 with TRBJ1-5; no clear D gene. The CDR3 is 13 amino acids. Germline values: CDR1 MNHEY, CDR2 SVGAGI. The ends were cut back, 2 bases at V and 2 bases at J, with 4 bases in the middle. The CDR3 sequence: CASSYEGNQPQHF. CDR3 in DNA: TGTGCCAGCAGTTACGAGGGCAATCAGCCCCAGCATTTT.

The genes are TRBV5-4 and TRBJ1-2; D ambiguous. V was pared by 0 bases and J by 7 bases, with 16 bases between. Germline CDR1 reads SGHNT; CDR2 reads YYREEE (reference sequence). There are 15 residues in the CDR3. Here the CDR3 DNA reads TGTGCCAGCAGCTTGGTGGGAGGGCCAGCGAGTGGCTACACCTTC. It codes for CASSLVGGPASGYTF.

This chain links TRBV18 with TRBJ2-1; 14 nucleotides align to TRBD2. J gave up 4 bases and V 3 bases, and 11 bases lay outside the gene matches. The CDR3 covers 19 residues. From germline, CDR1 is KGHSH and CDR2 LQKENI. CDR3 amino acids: CASSPRILGLAGGYNEQFF. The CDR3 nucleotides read TGTGCCAGCTCACCGAGAATCTTAGGACTAGCGGGAGGATACAATGAGCAGTTCTTC. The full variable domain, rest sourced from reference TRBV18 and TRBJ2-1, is NAGVMQNPRHLVRRRGQEARLRCSPMKGHSHVYWYRQLPEEGLKFMVYLQKENIIDESGMPKERFSAEFPKEGPSILRIQQVVRGDSAAYFCASSPRILGLAGGYNEQFFGPGTRLTVL.

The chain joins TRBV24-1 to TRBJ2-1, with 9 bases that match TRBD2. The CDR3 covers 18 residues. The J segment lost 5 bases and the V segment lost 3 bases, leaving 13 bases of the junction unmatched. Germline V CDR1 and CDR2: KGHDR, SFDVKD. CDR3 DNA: TGTGCCACCAGTGATCCTACTGGGACTAGCATACGCAACAATGAGCAGTTCTTC. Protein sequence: CATSDPTGTSIRNNEQFF.

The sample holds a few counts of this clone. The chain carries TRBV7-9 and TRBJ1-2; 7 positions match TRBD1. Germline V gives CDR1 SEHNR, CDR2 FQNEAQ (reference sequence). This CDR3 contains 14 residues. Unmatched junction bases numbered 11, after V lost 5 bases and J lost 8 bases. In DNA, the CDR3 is TGTGCCAGCAGCATACCATTCCAGGGGGGAGGCTACACCTTC. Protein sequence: CASSIPFQGGGYTF.

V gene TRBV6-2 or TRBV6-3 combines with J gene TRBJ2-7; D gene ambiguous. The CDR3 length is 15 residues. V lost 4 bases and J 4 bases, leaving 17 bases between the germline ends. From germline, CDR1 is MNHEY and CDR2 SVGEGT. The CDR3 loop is CASSSPPASIYEQYF. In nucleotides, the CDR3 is TGTGCCAGCAGTTCCCCCCCCGCCAGTATTTACGAGCAGTACTTC.

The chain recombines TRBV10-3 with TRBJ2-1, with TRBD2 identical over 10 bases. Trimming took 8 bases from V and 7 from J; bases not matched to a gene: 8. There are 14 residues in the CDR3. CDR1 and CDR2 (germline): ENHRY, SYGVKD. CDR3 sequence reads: CAIRELAGHNEQFF. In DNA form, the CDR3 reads TGTGCCATCCGAGAACTAGCGGGACATAATGAGCAGTTCTTC.

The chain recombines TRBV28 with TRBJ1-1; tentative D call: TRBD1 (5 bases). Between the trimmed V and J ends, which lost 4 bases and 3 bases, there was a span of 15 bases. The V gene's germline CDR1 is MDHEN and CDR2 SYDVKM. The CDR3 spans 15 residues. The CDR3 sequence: CASSSTTVYDTEAFF. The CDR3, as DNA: TGTGCCAGCAGTTCGACGACAGTATACGACACTGAAGCTTTCTTT. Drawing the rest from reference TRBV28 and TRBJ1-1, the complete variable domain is DVKVTQSSRYLVKRTGEKVFLECVQDMDHENMFWYRQDPGLGLRLIYFSYDVKMKEKGDIPEGYSVSREKKERFSLILESASTNQTSMYLCASSSTTVYDTEAFFGQGTRLTVV.

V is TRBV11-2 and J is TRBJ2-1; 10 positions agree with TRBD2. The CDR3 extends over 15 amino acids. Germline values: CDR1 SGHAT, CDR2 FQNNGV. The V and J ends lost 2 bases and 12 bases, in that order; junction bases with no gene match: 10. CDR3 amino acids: CASSLMLAGATGQFF. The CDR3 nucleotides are TGTGCCAGCAGCTTAATGCTAGCGGGAGCCACCGGGCAGTTCTTC.

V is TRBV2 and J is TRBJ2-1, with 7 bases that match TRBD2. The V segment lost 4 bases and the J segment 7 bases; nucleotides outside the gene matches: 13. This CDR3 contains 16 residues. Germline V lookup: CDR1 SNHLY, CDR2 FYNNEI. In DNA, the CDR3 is TGTGCCAGCAGTGGTGGGAGCGGGATCCCCGTGAATGAGCAGTTCTTC. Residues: CASSGGSGIPVNEQFF.

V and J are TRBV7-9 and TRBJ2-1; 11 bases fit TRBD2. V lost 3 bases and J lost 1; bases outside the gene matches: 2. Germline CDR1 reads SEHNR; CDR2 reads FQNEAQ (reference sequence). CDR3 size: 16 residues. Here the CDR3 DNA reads TGTGCCAGCAGCTTCACTAGCGGGAGATCCTACAATGAGCAGTTCTTC. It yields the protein CASSFTSGRSYNEQFF. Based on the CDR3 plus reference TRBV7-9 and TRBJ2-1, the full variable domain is DTGVSQNPRHKITKRGQNVTFRCDPISEHNRLYWYRQTLGQGPEFLTYFQNEAQLEKSRLLSDRFSAERPKGSFSTLEIQRTEQGDSAMYLCASSFTSGRSYNEQFFGPGTRLTVL.

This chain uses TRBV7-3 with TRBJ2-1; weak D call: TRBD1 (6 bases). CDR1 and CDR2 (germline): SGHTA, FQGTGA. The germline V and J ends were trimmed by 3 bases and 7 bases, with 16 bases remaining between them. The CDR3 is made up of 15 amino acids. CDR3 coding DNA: TGTGCCAGCAGCTTTGGAACAGGGCTTGTGAATGAGCAGTTCTTC. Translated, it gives CASSFGTGLVNEQFF.

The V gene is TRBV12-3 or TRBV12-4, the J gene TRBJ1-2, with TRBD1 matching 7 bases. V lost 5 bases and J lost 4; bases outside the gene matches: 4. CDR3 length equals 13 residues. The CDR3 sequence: CASSRDRFYGYTF. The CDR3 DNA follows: TGTGCCAGCAGTCGGGACAGATTCTATGGCTACACCTTC.